The T cell receptor (beta chain) under discussion was sequenced for a study of blood T cells in healthy people across ages. Study overall: The capture of about one barcoded beta molecule per two T cells was achieved by template switching. General study results and limits: Among long-lived donors, naive CD4+ cells were more numerous and diversity higher than in aged donors.

J was trimmed by 1 base and V by 3 bases; bases with no gene match: 3. The CDR3 runs to 14 residues. In germline, CDR1 is DFQATT, CDR2 SNEGSKA (reference sequence). With regard to this clonotype: Its specificity is not known.

A second 7 to 11 cycle PCR used barcoded and J-beta primers. One entry per CDR3 protein, called by TCRdb with MiXCR from the 5' RACE reads. The profile covers around 1,000,000 distinct CDR3 sequences, with approximately 26% appearing a single time and around 0.75% taken by the ten largest. The sample was also reused in another study, on T cells of mothers and their children. According to that study: Samples came from a few healthy Caucasian mothers and their six children. Versus unrelated pairs, overlap was slightly higher in related mother-child pairs, without reaching significance.

The receptor was isolated from a girl aged 2-9 years in good health. The chain recombines TRBV20-1 with TRBJ2-7; 10 bases are a match to TRBD2. The sequenced material came from blood. The CDR3 bases are TGCAGTGCTAGCGGACTAGCGGATTCCTACGAGCAGTACTTC. Protein product: CSASGLADSYEQYF.